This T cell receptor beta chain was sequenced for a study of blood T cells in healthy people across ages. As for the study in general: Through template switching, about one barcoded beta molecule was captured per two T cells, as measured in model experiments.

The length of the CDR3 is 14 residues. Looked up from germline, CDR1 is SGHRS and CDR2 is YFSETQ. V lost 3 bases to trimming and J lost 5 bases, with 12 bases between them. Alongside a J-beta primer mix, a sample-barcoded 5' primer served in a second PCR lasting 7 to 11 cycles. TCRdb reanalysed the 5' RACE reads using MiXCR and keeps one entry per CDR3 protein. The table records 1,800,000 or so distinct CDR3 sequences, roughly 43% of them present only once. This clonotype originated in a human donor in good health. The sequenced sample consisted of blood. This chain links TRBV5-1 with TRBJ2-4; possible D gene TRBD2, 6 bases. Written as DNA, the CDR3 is TGCGCCAGCAGCTCGCGGGGTTTTGAAAACATTCAGTACTTC. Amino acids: CASSSRGFENIQYF.